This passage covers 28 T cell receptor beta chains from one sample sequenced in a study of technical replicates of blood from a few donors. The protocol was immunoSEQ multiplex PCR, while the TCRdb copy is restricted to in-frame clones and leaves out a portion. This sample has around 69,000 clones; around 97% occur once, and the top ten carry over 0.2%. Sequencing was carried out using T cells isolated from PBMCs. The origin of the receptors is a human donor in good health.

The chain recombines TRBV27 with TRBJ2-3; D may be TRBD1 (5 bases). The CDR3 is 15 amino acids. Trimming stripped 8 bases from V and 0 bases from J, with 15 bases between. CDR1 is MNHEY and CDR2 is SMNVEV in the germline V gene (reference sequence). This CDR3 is CASRDSVSSTDTQYF. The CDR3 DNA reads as TGTGCCAGCCGAGACAGTGTCTCTAGCACAGATACGCAGTATTTT.

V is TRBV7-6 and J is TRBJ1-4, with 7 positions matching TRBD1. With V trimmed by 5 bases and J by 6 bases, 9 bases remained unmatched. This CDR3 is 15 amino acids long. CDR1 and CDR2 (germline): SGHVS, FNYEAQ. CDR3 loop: CASSPPAGQDEKLFF. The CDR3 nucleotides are TGTGCCAGCAGCCCTCCGGCAGGACAGGATGAAAAACTGTTTTTT.

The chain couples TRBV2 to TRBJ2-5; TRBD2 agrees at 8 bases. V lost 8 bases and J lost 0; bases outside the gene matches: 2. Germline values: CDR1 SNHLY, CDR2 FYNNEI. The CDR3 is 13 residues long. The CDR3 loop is CASGAGDQETQYF. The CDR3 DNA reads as TGTGCCAGCGGAGCGGGGGACCAAGAGACCCAGTACTTC.

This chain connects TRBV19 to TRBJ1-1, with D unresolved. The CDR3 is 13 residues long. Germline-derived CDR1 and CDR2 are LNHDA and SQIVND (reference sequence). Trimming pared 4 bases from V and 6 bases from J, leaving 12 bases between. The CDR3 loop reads CASSTRRVSEAFF. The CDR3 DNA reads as TGTGCCAGTAGTACCCGGCGGGTTTCTGAAGCTTTCTTT.

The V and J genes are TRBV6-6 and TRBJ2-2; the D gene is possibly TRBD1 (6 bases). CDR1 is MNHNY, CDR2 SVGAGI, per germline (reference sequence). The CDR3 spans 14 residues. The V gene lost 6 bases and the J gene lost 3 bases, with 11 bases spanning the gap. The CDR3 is CASRGGLDTGELFF. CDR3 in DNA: TGTGCCAGCAGAGGGGGTCTGGACACCGGGGAGCTGTTTTTT.

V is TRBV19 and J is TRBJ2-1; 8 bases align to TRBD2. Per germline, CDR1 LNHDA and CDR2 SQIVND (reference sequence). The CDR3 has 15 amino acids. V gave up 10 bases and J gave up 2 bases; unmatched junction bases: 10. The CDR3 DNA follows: TGTGCCACCCTTAAGGGAGCGGGGGCCTACAATGAGCAGTTCTTC. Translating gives CATLKGAGAYNEQFF.

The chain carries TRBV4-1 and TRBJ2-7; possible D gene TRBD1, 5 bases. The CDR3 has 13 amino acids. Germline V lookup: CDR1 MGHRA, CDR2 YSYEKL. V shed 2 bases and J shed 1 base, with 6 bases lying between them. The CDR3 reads CASSQPGSYEQYF. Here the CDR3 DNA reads TGCGCCAGCAGCCAACCAGGGTCCTACGAGCAGTACTTC.

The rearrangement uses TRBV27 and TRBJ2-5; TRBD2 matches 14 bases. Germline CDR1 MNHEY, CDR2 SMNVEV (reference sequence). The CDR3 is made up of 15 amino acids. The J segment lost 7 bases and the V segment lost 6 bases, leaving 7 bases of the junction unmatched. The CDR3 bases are TGTGCCAGCAGATCCGGGACTAGCGGGGGTGGGACCCAGTACTTC. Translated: CASRSGTSGGGTQYF.

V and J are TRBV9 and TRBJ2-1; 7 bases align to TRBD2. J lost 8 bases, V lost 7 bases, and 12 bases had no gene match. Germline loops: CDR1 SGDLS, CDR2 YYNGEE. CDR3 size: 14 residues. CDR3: CASAQAGESHEQFF. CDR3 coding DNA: TGTGCCAGCGCACAGGCGGGAGAATCCCATGAGCAGTTCTTC.

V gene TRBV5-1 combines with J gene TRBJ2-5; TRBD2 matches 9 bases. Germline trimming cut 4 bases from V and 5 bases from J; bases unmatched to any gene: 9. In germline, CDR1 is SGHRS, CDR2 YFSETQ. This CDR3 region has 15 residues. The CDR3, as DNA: TGCGCCAGCAGCGTTGGGACTAGCCGGGGCGAGACCCAGTACTTC. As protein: CASSVGTSRGETQYF.

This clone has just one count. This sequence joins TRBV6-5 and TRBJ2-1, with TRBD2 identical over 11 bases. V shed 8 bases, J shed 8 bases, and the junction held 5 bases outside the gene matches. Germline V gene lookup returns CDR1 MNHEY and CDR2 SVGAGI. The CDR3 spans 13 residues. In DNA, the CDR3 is TGTGCCAGCCGCCAGGGACTAGCGGATGAGCAGTTCTTC. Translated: CASRQGLADEQFF.

CDR3 region: CASSSDSFNSPLHF. CDR3 in DNA: TGTGCCAGCAGTTCCGACAGCTTCAATTCACCCCTCCACTTT. The gene calls are TRBV27 and TRBJ1-6; D is perhaps TRBD1 (5 bases). Germline assignment: CDR1 MNHEY and CDR2 SMNVEV (reference sequence). The CDR3 has 14 residues. Trimming took 4 bases from V and 7 from J, leaving 11 bases between them.

The CDR3 is CASRTPIQTGYQPQHF. The DNA for the CDR3 is TGTGCCAGCAGAACTCCTATCCAAACAGGATATCAGCCCCAGCATTTT. This rearrangement joins TRBV28 to TRBJ1-5; the D gene is possibly TRBD1 (5 bases). V was shortened by 6 bases and J by 5 bases, with 20 bases between the two germline ends. Germline assignment: CDR1 MDHEN and CDR2 SYDVKM. The CDR3 length is 16 residues.

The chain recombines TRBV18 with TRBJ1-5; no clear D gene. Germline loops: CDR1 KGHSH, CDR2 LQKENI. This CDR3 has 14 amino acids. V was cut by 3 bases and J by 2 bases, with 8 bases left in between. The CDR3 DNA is TGTGCCAGCTCACCCTCGGGAGGCAATCAGCCCCAGCATTTT. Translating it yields CASSPSGGNQPQHF. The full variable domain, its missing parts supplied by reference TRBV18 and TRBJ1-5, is NAGVMQNPRHLVRRRGQEARLRCSPMKGHSHVYWYRQLPEEGLKFMVYLQKENIIDESGMPKERFSAEFPKEGPSILRIQQVVRGDSAAYFCASSPSGGNQPQHFGDGTRLSIL.

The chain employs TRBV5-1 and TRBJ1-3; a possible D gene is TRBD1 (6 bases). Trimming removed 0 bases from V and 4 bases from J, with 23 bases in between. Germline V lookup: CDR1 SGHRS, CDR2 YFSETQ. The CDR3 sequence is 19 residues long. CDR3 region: CASSLDRLLQGYSGNTIYF. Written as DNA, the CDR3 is TGCGCCAGCAGCTTGGATAGGCTCCTACAGGGTTATTCGGGAAACACCATATATTTT. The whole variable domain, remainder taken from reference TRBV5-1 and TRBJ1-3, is KAGVTQTPRYLIKTRGQQVTLSCSPISGHRSVSWYQQTPGQGLQFLFEYFSETQRNKGNFPGRFSGRQFSNSRSEMNVSTLELGDSALYLCASSLDRLLQGYSGNTIYFGEGSWLTVV.

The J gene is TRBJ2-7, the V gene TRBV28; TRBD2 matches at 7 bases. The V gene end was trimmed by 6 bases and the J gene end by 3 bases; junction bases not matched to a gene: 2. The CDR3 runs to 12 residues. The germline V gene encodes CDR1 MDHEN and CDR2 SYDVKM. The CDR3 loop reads CASSTSVYEQYF. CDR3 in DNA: TGTGCCAGCAGCACTAGCGTCTACGAGCAGTACTTC. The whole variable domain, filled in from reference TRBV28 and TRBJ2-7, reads DVKVTQSSRYLVKRTGEKVFLECVQDMDHENMFWYRQDPGLGLRLIYFSYDVKMKEKGDIPEGYSVSREKKERFSLILESASTNQTSMYLCASSTSVYEQYFGPGTRLTVT.

The CDR3 DNA reads TGCGCCAGCAGCGCGAGAGGACAGGAGCGCACAGATACGCAGTATTTT. Its protein is CASSARGQERTDTQYF. The chain combines TRBV4-1 with TRBJ2-3; 7 bases are shared with TRBD1. Looked up from germline, CDR1 is MGHRA and CDR2 is YSYEKL. The CDR3 sequence is 16 residues long. Trimming at V came to 5 bases and at J to 1 base, leaving 9 bases not matched to a gene.

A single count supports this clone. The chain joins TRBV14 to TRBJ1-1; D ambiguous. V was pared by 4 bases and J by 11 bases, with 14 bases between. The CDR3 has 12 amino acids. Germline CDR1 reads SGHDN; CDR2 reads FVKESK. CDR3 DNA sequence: TGTGCCAGCAGCCTCCCCGGGGTGGAGGCTTTCTTT. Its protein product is CASSLPGVEAFF.

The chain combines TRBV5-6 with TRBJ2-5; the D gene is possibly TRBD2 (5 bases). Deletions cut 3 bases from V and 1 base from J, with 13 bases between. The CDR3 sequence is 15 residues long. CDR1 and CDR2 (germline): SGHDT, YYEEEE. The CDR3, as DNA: TGTGCCAGCAGCTGGACTCAGGACCGCCAAGAGACCCAGTACTTC. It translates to CASSWTQDRQETQYF. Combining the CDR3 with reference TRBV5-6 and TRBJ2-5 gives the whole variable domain DAGVTQSPTHLIKTRGQQVTLRCSPKSGHDTVSWYQQALGQGPQFIFQYYEEEERQRGNFPDRFSGHQFPNYSSELNVNALLLGDSALYLCASSWTQDRQETQYFGPGTRLLVL.

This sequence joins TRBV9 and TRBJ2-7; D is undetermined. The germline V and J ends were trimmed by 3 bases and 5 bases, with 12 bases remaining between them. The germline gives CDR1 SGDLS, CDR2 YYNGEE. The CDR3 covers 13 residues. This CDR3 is CASSAGQAHEQYF. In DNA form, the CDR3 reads TGTGCCAGCAGCGCAGGTCAGGCCCACGAGCAGTACTTC.

The CDR3 coding sequence is TGTGCCTGGAGTCAGGGCCGGGGGATCCAGCCCCAGCATTTT. Its protein is CAWSQGRGIQPQHF. J is TRBJ1-5 and V is TRBV30; maybe TRBD1 (5 bases). Germline values: CDR1 GTSNPN, CDR2 SVGIG (reference sequence). The V end was cut by 2 bases, the J end by 7 bases, with 15 bases between. The CDR3 has 14 amino acids.

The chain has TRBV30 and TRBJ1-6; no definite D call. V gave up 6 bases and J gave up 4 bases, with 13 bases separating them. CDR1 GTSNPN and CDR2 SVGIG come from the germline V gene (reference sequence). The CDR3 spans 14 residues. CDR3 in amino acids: CACSEFRYNSPLHF. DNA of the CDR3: TGTGCCTGTTCCGAGTTCCGGTATAATTCACCCCTCCACTTT.

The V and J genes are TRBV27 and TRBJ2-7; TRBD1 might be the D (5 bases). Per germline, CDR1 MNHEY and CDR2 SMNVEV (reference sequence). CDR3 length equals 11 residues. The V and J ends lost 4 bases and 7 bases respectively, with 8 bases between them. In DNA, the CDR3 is TGTGCCAGCAGTTCCCGGACAGAGCAGTACTTC. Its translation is CASSSRTEQYF.

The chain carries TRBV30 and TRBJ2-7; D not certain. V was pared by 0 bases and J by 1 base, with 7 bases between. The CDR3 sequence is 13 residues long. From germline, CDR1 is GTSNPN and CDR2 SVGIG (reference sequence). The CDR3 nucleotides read TGTGCCTGGAGTGTAACCACATCCTACGAGCAGTACTTC. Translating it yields CAWSVTTSYEQYF. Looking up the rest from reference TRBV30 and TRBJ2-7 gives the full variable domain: SQTIHQWPATLVQPVGSPLSLECTVEGTSNPNLYWYRQAAGRGLQLLFYSVGIGQISSEVPQNLSASRPQDRQFILSSKKLLLSDSGFYLCAWSVTTSYEQYFGPGTRLTVT.

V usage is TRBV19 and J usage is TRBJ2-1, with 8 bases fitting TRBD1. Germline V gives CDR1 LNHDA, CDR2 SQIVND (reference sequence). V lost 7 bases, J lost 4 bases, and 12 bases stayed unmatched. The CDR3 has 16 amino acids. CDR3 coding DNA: TGTGCCAGTAACCCCACCGGGCAGGGGGCTTACAATGAGCAGTTCTTC. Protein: CASNPTGQGAYNEQFF.

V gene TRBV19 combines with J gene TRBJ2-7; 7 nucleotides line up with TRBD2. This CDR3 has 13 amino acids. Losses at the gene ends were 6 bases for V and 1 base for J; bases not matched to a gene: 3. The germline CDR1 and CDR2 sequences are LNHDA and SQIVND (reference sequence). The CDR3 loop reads CASRREGSYEQYF. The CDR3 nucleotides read TGTGCCAGTAGAAGGGAGGGTTCCTACGAGCAGTACTTC.

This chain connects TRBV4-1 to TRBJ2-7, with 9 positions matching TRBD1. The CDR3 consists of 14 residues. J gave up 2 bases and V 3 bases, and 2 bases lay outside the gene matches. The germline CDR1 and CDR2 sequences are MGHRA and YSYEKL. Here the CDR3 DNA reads TGCGCCAGCAGCCACGGGGACAGGGCCTACGAGCAGTACTTC. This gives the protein CASSHGDRAYEQYF.

CDR3 DNA: TGTGCCTGGGGGAGGGATAACAATCAGCCCCAGCATTTT. Translated: CAWGRDNNQPQHF. The chain joins TRBV30 to TRBJ1-5; D is ambiguous. The CDR3 runs to 13 residues. The V gene's germline CDR1 is GTSNPN and CDR2 SVGIG (reference sequence). The V end lost 5 bases, the J end lost 3 bases, and 11 bases lay between the germline ends. Combining the CDR3 with reference TRBV30 and TRBJ1-5 gives the whole variable domain SQTIHQWPATLVQPVGSPLSLECTVEGTSNPNLYWYRQAAGRGLQLLFYSVGIGQISSEVPQNLSASRPQDRQFILSSKKLLLSDSGFYLCAWGRDNNQPQHFGDGTRLSIL.